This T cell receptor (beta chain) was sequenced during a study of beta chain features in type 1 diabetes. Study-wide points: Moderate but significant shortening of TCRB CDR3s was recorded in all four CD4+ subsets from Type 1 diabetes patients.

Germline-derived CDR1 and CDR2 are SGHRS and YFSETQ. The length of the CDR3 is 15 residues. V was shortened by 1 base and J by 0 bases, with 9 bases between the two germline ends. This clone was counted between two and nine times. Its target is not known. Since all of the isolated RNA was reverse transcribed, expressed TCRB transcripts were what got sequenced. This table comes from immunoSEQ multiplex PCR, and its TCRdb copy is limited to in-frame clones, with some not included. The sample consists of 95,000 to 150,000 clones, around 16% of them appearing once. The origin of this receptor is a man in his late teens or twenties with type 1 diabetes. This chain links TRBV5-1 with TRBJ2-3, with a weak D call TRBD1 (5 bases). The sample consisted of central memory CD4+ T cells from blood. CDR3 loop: CASSLRAGSTDTQYF. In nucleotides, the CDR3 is TGCGCCAGCAGCTTGAGGGCAGGGAGCACAGATACGCAGTATTTT.